This is a list of T cell receptor beta chains from one sample in a study of neurological immune-mediated disorders. TCRdb redid the calling of the 5' RACE reads with MiXCR, one entry per CDR3 protein. Of around 80,000 distinct CDR3 sequences listed, 10% are singletons. The sample comprised PBMCs. These receptors came from a man aged 40-49 years in good health. The CDR3 runs from the conserved cysteine through the conserved F or W.

V gene: TRBV5-1
J gene: TRBJ2-1
CDR3 protein: CASSYGTSGTLYNEQFF

V gene: TRBV12-3/TRBV12-4
J gene: TRBJ2-7
CDR3 protein: CASSLGPDRGKGF

V gene: TRBV27
J gene: TRBJ2-2
CDR3 protein: CASSLSRGGVNTGDLFF

V gene: TRBV19
J gene: TRBJ2-4
CDR3 protein: CASGIGGDIQYF

V gene: TRBV20-1
J gene: TRBJ2-2
CDR3 protein: CSARDPTSGSTGELFF

V gene: TRBV7-2
J gene: TRBJ2-5
CDR3 protein: CASSLDRGLETQYF

V gene: TRBV12-3/TRBV12-4
J gene: TRBJ2-2
CDR3 protein: CASISGHNTGELFF

V gene: TRBV9
J gene: TRBJ2-1
CDR3 protein: CASSEGPSGNEQFF

V gene: TRBV29-1
J gene: TRBJ2-1
CDR3 protein: CSVEELRGNEQFF

V gene: TRBV5-1
J gene: TRBJ2-1
CDR3 protein: CASSPGGTPVGQFF

V gene: TRBV19
J gene: TRBJ2-5
CDR3 protein: CASSDGATLQETQYF

V gene: TRBV5-1
J gene: TRBJ2-7
CDR3 protein: CASSFGPGYEQYF

V gene: TRBV5-1
J gene: TRBJ2-7
CDR3 protein: CASSLEVGLAGFEQYF

V gene: TRBV5-1
J gene: TRBJ2-7
CDR3 protein: CASSPSGGGRSYEQYF

V gene: TRBV20-1
J gene: TRBJ2-5
CDR3 protein: CSALLIEGETQYF

V gene: TRBV2
J gene: TRBJ1-2
CDR3 protein: CASSEAMVLYGYTF

V gene: TRBV7-6
J gene: TRBJ2-3
CDR3 protein: CASTLGGGTDTQYF

V gene: TRBV29-1
J gene: TRBJ2-1
CDR3 protein: CSVSRGGQGIGEQFF